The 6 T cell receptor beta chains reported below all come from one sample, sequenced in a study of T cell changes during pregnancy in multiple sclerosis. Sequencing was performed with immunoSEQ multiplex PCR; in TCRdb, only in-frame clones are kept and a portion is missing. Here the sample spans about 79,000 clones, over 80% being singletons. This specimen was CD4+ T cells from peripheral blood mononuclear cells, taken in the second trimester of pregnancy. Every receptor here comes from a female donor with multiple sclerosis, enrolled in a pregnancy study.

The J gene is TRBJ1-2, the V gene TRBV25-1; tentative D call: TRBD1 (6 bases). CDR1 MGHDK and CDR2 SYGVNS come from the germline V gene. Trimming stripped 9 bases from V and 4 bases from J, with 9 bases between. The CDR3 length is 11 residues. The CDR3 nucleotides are TGTGCCAGGGACAGACGCTATGGCTACACCTTC. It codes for CARDRRYGYTF.

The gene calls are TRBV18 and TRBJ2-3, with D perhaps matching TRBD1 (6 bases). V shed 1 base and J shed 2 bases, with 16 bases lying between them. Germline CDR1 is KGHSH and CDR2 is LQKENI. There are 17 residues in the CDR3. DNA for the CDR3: TGTGCCAGCTCACCACTGGTCGGTCAGGGGCTCACAGATACGCAGTATTTT. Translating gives CASSPLVGQGLTDTQYF. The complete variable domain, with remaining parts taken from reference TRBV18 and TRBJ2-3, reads NAGVMQNPRHLVRRRGQEARLRCSPMKGHSHVYWYRQLPEEGLKFMVYLQKENIIDESGMPKERFSAEFPKEGPSILRIQQVVRGDSAAYFCASSPLVGQGLTDTQYFGPGTRLTVL.

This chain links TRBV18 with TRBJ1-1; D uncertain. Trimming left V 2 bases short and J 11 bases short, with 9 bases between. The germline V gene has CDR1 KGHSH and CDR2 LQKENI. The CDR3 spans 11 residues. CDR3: CASSPGGIAFF. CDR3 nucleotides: TGTGCCAGCTCACCAGGAGGGATCGCTTTCTTT.

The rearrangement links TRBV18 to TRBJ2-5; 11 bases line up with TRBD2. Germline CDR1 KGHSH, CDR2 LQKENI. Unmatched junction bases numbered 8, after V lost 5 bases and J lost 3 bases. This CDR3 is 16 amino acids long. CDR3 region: CASSWLSGLAEETQYF. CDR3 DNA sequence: TGTGCCAGCTCATGGCTGTCGGGACTAGCGGAAGAGACCCAGTACTTC.

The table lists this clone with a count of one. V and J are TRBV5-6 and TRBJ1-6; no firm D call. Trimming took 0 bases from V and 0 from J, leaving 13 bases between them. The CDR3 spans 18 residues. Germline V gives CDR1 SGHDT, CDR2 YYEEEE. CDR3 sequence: CASSLVSGVGSYNSPLHF. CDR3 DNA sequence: TGTGCCAGCAGCTTGGTGTCCGGGGTAGGCTCCTATAATTCACCCCTCCACTTT.

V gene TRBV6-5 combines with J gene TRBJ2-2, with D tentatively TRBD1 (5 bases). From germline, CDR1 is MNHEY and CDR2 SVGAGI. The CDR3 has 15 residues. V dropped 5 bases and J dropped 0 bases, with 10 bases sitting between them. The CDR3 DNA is TGTGCCAGCAGTCGGGTAGGGGCGAACACCGGGGAGCTGTTTTTT. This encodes CASSRVGANTGELFF.